These 5 T cell receptor beta chains originate from one sample sequenced in a study of control samples from healthy donors and cancer patients. Only in-frame clones appear in the TCRdb table, and some are missing; sequencing was by immunoSEQ multiplex PCR. The sample shows about 190,000 clones, 90% to 95% of them seen only once. The source material was blood. All receptors derive from a man between 25 and 39 years old in good health.

The rearrangement uses TRBV30 and TRBJ2-2; D is unclear. V lost 0 bases to trimming and J lost 7 bases, with 3 bases between them. Germline CDR1 and CDR2: GTSNPN and SVGIG (reference sequence). CDR3 size: 11 residues. CDR3 sequence reads: CAWSVVGELFF. CDR3 bases: TGTGCCTGGAGTGTTGTCGGGGAGCTGTTTTTT.

The V call is TRBV6-4, the J call TRBJ2-3; 7 bases agree with TRBD2. The V gene's germline CDR1 is MRHNA and CDR2 SNTAGT. The V gene end was trimmed by 1 base and the J gene end by 6 bases; junction bases not matched to a gene: 4. This CDR3 is built from 14 residues. In DNA, the CDR3 is TGTGCCAGCAGTGACTGGGGGGGTTCGGATACGCAGTATTTT. Protein: CASSDWGGSDTQYF.

The rearrangement links TRBV12-3 or TRBV12-4 to TRBJ2-3; 7 nucleotides match TRBD1. This CDR3 is built from 13 residues. The V gene end was trimmed by 4 bases and the J gene end by 6 bases; junction bases not matched to a gene: 4. DNA of the CDR3: TGTGCCAGCAGTTGGGCAGGGGGTGATACGCAGTATTTT. This gives the protein CASSWAGGDTQYF.

The J gene is TRBJ2-2, the V gene TRBV5-1; unclear D gene. Per germline, CDR1 SGHRS and CDR2 YFSETQ. The CDR3 has 13 residues. V was shortened by 7 bases and J by 2 bases, with 9 bases between the two germline ends. The CDR3 coding sequence is TGCGCCAGCTCAAGCAGAAACACCGGGGAGCTGTTTTTT. It yields the protein CASSSRNTGELFF.

The CDR3 sequence: CASSFPGQGNRGNTIYF. DNA of the CDR3: TGTGCCAGCAGCTTCCCGGGACAGGGCAATAGGGGAAACACCATATATTTT. The chain combines TRBV7-8 with TRBJ1-3, with 9 bases aligning to TRBD1. V lost 3 bases, J lost 4 bases, and 10 bases stayed unmatched. CDR3 length: 17 residues. Germline-derived CDR1 and CDR2 are SGHVS and FQNEAQ.